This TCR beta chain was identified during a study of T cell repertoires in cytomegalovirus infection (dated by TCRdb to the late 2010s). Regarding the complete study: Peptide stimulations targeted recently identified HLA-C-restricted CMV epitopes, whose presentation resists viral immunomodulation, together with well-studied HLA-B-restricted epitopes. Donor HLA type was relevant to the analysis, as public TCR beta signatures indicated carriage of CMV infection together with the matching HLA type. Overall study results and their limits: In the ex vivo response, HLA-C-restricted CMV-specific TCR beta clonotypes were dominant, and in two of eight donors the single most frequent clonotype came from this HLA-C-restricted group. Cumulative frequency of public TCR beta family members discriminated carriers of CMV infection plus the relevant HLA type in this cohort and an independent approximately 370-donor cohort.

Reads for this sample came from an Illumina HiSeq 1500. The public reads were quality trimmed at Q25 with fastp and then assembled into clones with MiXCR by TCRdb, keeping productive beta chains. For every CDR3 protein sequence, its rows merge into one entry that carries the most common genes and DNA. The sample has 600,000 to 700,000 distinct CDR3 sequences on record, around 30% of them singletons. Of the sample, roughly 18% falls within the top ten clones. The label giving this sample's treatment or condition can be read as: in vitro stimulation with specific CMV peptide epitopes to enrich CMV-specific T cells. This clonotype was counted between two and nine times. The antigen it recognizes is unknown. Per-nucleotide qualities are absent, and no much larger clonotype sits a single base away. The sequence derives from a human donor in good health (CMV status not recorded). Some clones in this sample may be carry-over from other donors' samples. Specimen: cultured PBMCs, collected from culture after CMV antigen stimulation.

The CDR3 reads CASSQENTIYF. The bases are TGTGCCAGCAGTCAGGAAAACACCATATATTTT. In this chain, TRBV12-3 or TRBV12-4 is recombined with TRBJ1-3, with no confidently assigned D gene. The CDR3 contains 11 residues, cysteine and phenylalanine counted. Only the CDR3 DNA is retained, 33 bases long and in frame from the first base. Relative to germline, V is 5 bases shorter and J is 6 bases shorter, with 5 bases between their ends.